This passage covers 24 T cell receptor beta chains from one sample sequenced in a study of blood T cell repertoires in COVID-19. Sequencing used immunoSEQ multiplex PCR; TCRdb keeps in-frame clones, though not all of them. The table has about 69,000 clones, around 90% seen once. The sample consisted of peripheral blood. The receptors stem from a man aged 50-60 years with acute or convalescent COVID-19.

The chain couples TRBV4-1 to TRBJ1-5; maybe TRBD1 (5 bases). V lost 0 bases, J lost 1 base, and 10 bases lay in between. Per germline, CDR1 MGHRA and CDR2 YSYEKL. The CDR3 loop spans 16 amino acids. The CDR3 region is CASSQDLAGSNQPQHF. The CDR3 bases are TGCGCCAGCAGCCAAGATTTAGCAGGGAGCAATCAGCCCCAGCATTTT.

This chain joins TRBV7-9 and TRBJ1-3; 7 nucleotides match TRBD1. The CDR3 runs to 14 residues. The trim removed 5 bases at V and 2 bases at J, leaving 3 bases unmatched. CDR1 is SEHNR, CDR2 FQNEAQ, per germline (reference sequence). The CDR3 region has the DNA TGTGCCAGCAGCCACACAGGGGCTGGAAACACCATATATTTT. It is translated as CASSHTGAGNTIYF. Full variable domain (missing parts from reference TRBV7-9 and TRBJ1-3): DTGVSQNPRHKITKRGQNVTFRCDPISEHNRLYWYRQTLGQGPEFLTYFQNEAQLEKSRLLSDRFSAERPKGSFSTLEIQRTEQGDSAMYLCASSHTGAGNTIYFGEGSWLTVV.

V usage is TRBV24-1 and J usage is TRBJ2-7; perhaps TRBD1 as D (5 bases). V was trimmed by 5 bases and J by 1 base, leaving 14 bases between them. This CDR3 comprises 15 residues. CDR1 and CDR2 from the germline V gene are KGHDR and SFDVKD. CDR3 in DNA: TGTGCCACCAGTGGGGATAGGGGATCTTCCTACGAGCAGTACTTC. Amino acid sequence: CATSGDRGSSYEQYF.

In this sample, this clone turned up a few times. This chain joins TRBV7-9 and TRBJ2-1; 9 bases map to TRBD1. The CDR3 extends over 16 amino acids. With 6 bases clipped from V and 1 base from J, the junction kept 7 bases outside the gene matches. CDR1 and CDR2 (germline): SEHNR, FQNEAQ (reference sequence). CDR3 DNA: TGTGCCAGCAGGGAGACAGGGGGAGGGTCCTACAATGAGCAGTTCTTC. Its translation: CASRETGGGSYNEQFF.

The chain is built from TRBV3-1 (or the pseudogene TRBV3-2) and TRBJ1-1; weak D call: TRBD1 (6 bases). Trimming left V 3 bases short and J 4 bases short, with 9 bases between. The CDR3 contains 13 residues. Germline V gives CDR1 LGHDT, CDR2 YNNKEL (reference sequence). The CDR3 DNA reads as TGTGCCAGCAGCCAGGGGGGGCGCACTGAAGCTTTCTTT. It translates to CASSQGGRTEAFF.

The rearrangement joins TRBV5-1 to TRBJ1-3; 10 nucleotides agree with TRBD1. CDR1 and CDR2 from the germline V gene are SGHRS and YFSETQ. The J segment lost 5 bases and the V segment lost 0 bases, leaving 5 bases of the junction unmatched. The CDR3 runs 16 residues. The CDR3 nucleotides are TGCGCCAGCAGCTTGGCCGGGACAGGGGTGAGAAACACCATATATTTT. It encodes CASSLAGTGVRNTIYF.

This clone has only a few counts. J is TRBJ2-7 and V is TRBV3-1 (or the pseudogene TRBV3-2); D might be TRBD1 (6 bases). Trimming removed 3 bases at V and 9 bases at J, with 12 bases between. Per the germline V gene, CDR1 is LGHDT and CDR2 is YNNKEL (reference sequence). CDR3 length: 12 residues. CDR3 sequence: CASSQGASRQYF. CDR3 sequence (DNA): TGTGCCAGCAGCCAGGGGGCGTCGAGGCAGTACTTC.

The chain employs TRBV4-1 and TRBJ2-7, with TRBD1 matching 7 bases. Losses at the gene ends were 5 bases for V and 3 bases for J; bases not matched to a gene: 10. The CDR3 consists of 15 residues. Per the germline V gene, CDR1 is MGHRA and CDR2 is YSYEKL. CDR3 residues: CASSVPGQRYYEQYF. The CDR3 DNA follows: TGCGCCAGCAGCGTCCCGGGACAGAGATACTACGAGCAGTACTTC.

The rearrangement uses TRBV11-3 and TRBJ2-1; 9 positions match TRBD1. V shed 0 bases, J shed 6 bases, and the junction held 9 bases outside the gene matches. Per germline, CDR1 SGHNT and CDR2 YENEEA. The CDR3 runs to 17 residues. This CDR3 reads CASSLEFRDRALNEQFF. The DNA for the CDR3 is TGTGCCAGCAGCTTAGAATTTAGGGACAGGGCTCTCAATGAGCAGTTCTTC.

CDR3 nucleotide sequence: TGTGCCAGCAGCTTTAACAATGAGCAGTTCTTC. Translation gives CASSFNNEQFF. This chain connects TRBV7-9 to TRBJ2-1; D not resolved. V lost 3 bases to trimming and J lost 5 bases, with 2 bases between them. CDR1 and CDR2 from the germline V gene are SEHNR and FQNEAQ (reference sequence). CDR3 size: 11 residues.

The rearrangement links TRBV11-2 to TRBJ2-2; D is possibly TRBD1 (5 bases). V lost 7 bases to trimming and J lost 4 bases, with 22 bases between them. CDR3 length: 17 residues. Germline V gives CDR1 SGHAT, CDR2 FQNNGV. The CDR3 nucleotides read TGTGCCAGCACCCCCTCGGAAGCAGGGCGAGCCACCGGGGAGCTGTTTTTT. This translates into CASTPSEAGRATGELFF.

The rearrangement joins TRBV24-1 to TRBJ1-2; unclear D gene. Trimming took off 0 bases at V and 4 bases at J, with 17 bases between the two ends. Germline V lookup: CDR1 KGHDR, CDR2 SFDVKD. The CDR3 sequence is 17 residues long. CDR3 in DNA: TGTGCCACCAGTGATTTGCGGACTGAGGCAGCTTGCTATGGCTACACCTTC. Protein sequence: CATSDLRTEAACYGYTF.

The chain joins TRBV24-1 to TRBJ2-2; D perhaps matches TRBD2 (5 bases). The CDR3 sequence is 13 residues long. V was shortened by 9 bases and J by 0 bases, with 7 bases between the two germline ends. Germline CDR1 reads KGHDR; CDR2 reads SFDVKD. The CDR3 bases are TGTGCCACCGGAGGTGCGAACACCGGGGAGCTGTTTTTT. Its translation is CATGGANTGELFF.

The V call is TRBV29-1, the J call TRBJ2-5; D may be TRBD2 (6 bases). Germline lookup yields CDR1 SQVTM and CDR2 ANQGSEA. Trimming left V 4 bases short and J 5 bases short, with 8 bases between. CDR3 size: 11 residues. CDR3 bases: TGCAGCGTTGCTAGCGAGGAGACCCAGTACTTC. Translating gives CSVASEETQYF.

This clone appeared a single time. The V and J genes are TRBV30 and TRBJ2-2; 10 bases fit TRBD1. J gave up 2 bases and V 3 bases, and 3 bases lay outside the gene matches. CDR3 length: 15 amino acids. Germline assignment: CDR1 GTSNPN and CDR2 SVGIG (reference sequence). The CDR3 DNA sequence: TGTGCCTGGAGGAGGGACAGGGGTAACACCGGGGAGCTGTTTTTT. Its translation: CAWRRDRGNTGELFF.

The chain is built from TRBV19 and TRBJ1-5, with D maybe TRBD1 (6 bases). Trimming stripped 1 base from V and 9 bases from J, with 13 bases between. Germline V gene data show CDR1 as LNHDA and CDR2 as SQIVND (reference sequence). The CDR3 covers 14 residues. CDR3 bases: TGTGCCAGTAGTATAGGACAGGTGGGAAGGCCCCAGCATTTT. This sequence encodes CASSIGQVGRPQHF.

This clone was picked up one time. The rearrangement uses TRBV5-6 and TRBJ2-3, with a possible D match to TRBD1 (5 bases). V was pared by 4 bases and J by 0 bases, with 18 bases between. The CDR3 is 17 amino acids. CDR1 SGHDT and CDR2 YYEEEE come from the germline V gene. The CDR3 reads CASSAWTLTISTDTQYF. The CDR3 bases are TGTGCCAGCAGCGCCTGGACACTTACTATTAGCACAGATACGCAGTATTTT.

The V gene is TRBV19, the J gene TRBJ1-1, with TRBD1 matching 9 bases. V was clipped by 4 bases and J by 7 bases; unmatched bases: 7. The CDR3 totals 14 residues. CDR1 is LNHDA, CDR2 SQIVND, per germline (reference sequence). In DNA form, the CDR3 reads TGTGCCAGTAGTACGACAGGGGGAAGGGGTGAAGCTTTCTTT. Translating it yields CASSTTGGRGEAFF.

The chain recombines TRBV7-9 with TRBJ1-2; D is ambiguous. V lost 5 bases to trimming and J lost 1 base, with 5 bases between them. The length of the CDR3 is 12 residues. The germline gives CDR1 SEHNR, CDR2 FQNEAQ (reference sequence). The CDR3 DNA reads TGTGCCAGCAGCAGACTTAACTATGGCTACACCTTC. Its translation: CASSRLNYGYTF. The variable domain in full, completed from reference TRBV7-9 and TRBJ1-2, reads DTGVSQNPRHKITKRGQNVTFRCDPISEHNRLYWYRQTLGQGPEFLTYFQNEAQLEKSRLLSDRFSAERPKGSFSTLEIQRTEQGDSAMYLCASSRLNYGYTFGSGTRLTVV.

J is TRBJ2-7 and V is TRBV18; TRBD2 is a possible D gene (5 bases). CDR3 length equals 13 residues. With 5 bases removed from V and 3 bases from J, the gap between germline ends came to 11 bases. The V gene's germline CDR1 is KGHSH and CDR2 LQKENI. CDR3 DNA sequence: TGTGCCAGCTCATCGATCCGGGGCTACGAGCAGTACTTC. It codes for CASSSIRGYEQYF.

This clone was observed a few times. The chain recombines TRBV27 with TRBJ2-7, with TRBD1 matching over 8 bases. Unmatched junction bases numbered 14, after V lost 4 bases and J lost 3 bases. The CDR3 has 17 amino acids. Germline assignment: CDR1 MNHEY and CDR2 SMNVEV (reference sequence). DNA for the CDR3: TGTGCCAGCAGTTCGCGCAGGGGGCAGGGGGTAGACTACGAGCAGTACTTC. As protein: CASSSRRGQGVDYEQYF.

This sequence joins TRBV5-6 and TRBJ1-1; 8 positions match TRBD1. This CDR3 spans 13 amino acids. Germline trimming cut 4 bases from V and 8 bases from J; bases unmatched to any gene: 7. The germline CDR1 and CDR2 sequences are SGHDT and YYEEEE. The CDR3 bases are TGTGCCAGCAGCACCGACAGGGGTGAAGAAGCTTTCTTT. Translation gives CASSTDRGEEAFF.

The V call is TRBV7-2, the J call TRBJ1-4; the match to TRBD1 covers 7 bases. The germline V gene encodes CDR1 SGHTA and CDR2 FQGNSA. The CDR3 sequence is 15 residues long. The ends lost 0 bases at V and 4 bases at J; junction bases unmatched: 2. The CDR3: CASSLARDSNEKLFF. The CDR3 coding sequence is TGTGCCAGCAGCTTAGCGAGGGACAGTAATGAAAAACTGTTTTTT.

This clone was observed a few times. J is TRBJ1-5 and V is TRBV11-3, with D perhaps TRBD1 (5 bases). Trimming stripped 5 bases from V and 1 base from J, with 27 bases between. CDR1 and CDR2 (germline): SGHNT, YENEEA. There are 20 residues in the CDR3. The DNA of the CDR3 is TGTGCCAGCAGCGCCCGATTGACAGCGTTGGGCTATCTGAGCAATCAGCCCCAGCATTTT. This codes for CASSARLTALGYLSNQPQHF.